This T cell receptor beta chain derives from a study of T cell clonotyping in hematopoietic cell transplantation. Looking at the study overall: Samples: about 28 days before transplant, then days 30, 100 and 180 after.

Comments on this clone: The antigen remains unidentified.

Produced via immunoSEQ multiplex PCR; TCRdb's table is partial and in-frame only. This sample carries 13,000 to 15,000 clones, about three fifths of them seen once, and the ten largest clones take about 8.8%. Study conclusions and caveats: Recipient TCR diversity dropped after transplant; expanded clonotypes rose from day 30 to 180.

Germline CDR1 and CDR2: SNHLY and FYNNEI. CDR3 length: 13 residues. V gave up 4 bases and J gave up 9 bases, with 13 bases separating them. Sequencing used PBMCs. The chain is built from TRBV2 and TRBJ1-5; maybe TRBD1 (6 bases). The sequence came from a human donor who either received an allogeneic hematopoietic cell transplant for a myeloid malignancy or was a related donor (not recorded which). Some clones in this sample may be carry-over from other donors' samples. This chain's CDR3 is CASSGGGARPQHF. The CDR3 DNA reads TGTGCCAGCAGTGGAGGGGGTGCGCGGCCCCAGCATTTT. Full variable domain (rest looked up from reference TRBV2 and TRBJ1-5): EPEVTQTPSHQVTQMGQEVILRCVPISNHLYFYWYRQILGQKVEFLVSFYNNEISEKSEIFDDQFSVERPDGSNFTLKIRSTKLEDSAMYFCASSGGGARPQHFGDGTRLSIL.